This T cell receptor beta chain was captured in a study of lymphopenia after photon versus proton radiotherapy. General study results and limits: After the lymphocyte nadir, photon-treated repertoires showed oligoclonal expansion, especially of CD8+ Temra cells.

Using immunoSEQ multiplex PCR, the repertoire was profiled, and TCRdb retains in-frame clones only, with some absent. The sample records some 30,000 clones, 84% being singletons. V was cut by 2 bases and J by 0 bases, with 7 bases left in between. Germline V gene lookup returns CDR1 LGHNA and CDR2 YNFKEQ. The length of the CDR3 is 14 residues. On this clone itself: No antigen is known for it.

The receptor was derived from a woman between 65 and 79 years old with pancreatic cancer. The chain couples TRBV4-2 to TRBJ2-5, with D unresolved. The sequencing here drew on peripheral blood, taken from a patient treated with proton-based radiotherapy. The CDR3 here is CASSQQRDQETQYF. CDR3 DNA sequence: TGTGCCAGCAGCCAACAGCGCGACCAAGAGACCCAGTACTTC.